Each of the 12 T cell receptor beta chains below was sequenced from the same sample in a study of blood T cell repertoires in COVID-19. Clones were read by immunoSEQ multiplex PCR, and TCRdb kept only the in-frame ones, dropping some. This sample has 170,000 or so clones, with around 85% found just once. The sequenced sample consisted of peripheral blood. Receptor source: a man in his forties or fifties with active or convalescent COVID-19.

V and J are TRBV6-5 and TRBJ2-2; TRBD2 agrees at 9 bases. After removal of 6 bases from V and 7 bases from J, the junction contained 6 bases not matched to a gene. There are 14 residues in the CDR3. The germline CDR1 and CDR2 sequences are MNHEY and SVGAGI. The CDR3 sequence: CASRREGGIGELFF. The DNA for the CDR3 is TGTGCCAGCAGGCGGGAGGGAGGAATCGGGGAGCTGTTTTTT.

DNA for the CDR3: TGTGCCACCAGTGACCCGTCGGAGGGCAATCAGCCCCAGCATTTT. Protein: CATSDPSEGNQPQHF. The chain combines TRBV24-1 with TRBJ1-5; no definite D call. The CDR3 totals 15 residues. The ends were cut back, 4 bases at V and 2 bases at J, with 11 bases in the middle. Germline-derived CDR1 and CDR2 are KGHDR and SFDVKD.

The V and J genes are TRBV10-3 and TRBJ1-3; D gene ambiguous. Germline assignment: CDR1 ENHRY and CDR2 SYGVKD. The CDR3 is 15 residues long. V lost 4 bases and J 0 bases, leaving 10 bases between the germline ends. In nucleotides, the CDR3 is TGTGCCATCAGTGCCGTCGGGAGCTCTGGAAACACCATATATTTT. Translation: CAISAVGSSGNTIYF.

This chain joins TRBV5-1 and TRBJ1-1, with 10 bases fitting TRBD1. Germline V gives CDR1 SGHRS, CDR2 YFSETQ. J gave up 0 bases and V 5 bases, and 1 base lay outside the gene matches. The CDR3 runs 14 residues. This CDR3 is CASRGQGMNTEAFF. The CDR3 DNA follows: TGCGCCAGCAGGGGACAGGGGATGAACACTGAAGCTTTCTTT.

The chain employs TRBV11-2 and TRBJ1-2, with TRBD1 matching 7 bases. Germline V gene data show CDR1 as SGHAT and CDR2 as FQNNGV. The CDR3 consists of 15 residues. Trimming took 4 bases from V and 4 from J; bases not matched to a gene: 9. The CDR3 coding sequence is TGTGCCAGCAGCTATCAAGGCGGGACAGCCTATGGCTACACCTTC. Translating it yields CASSYQGGTAYGYTF.

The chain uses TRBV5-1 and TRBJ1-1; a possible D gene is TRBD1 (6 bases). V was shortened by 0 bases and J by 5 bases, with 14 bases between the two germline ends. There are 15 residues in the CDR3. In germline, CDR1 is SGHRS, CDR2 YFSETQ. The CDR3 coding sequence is TGCGCCAGCAGCTTGGCCCAGGGGTTAGCGACTGAAGCTTTCTTT. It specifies CASSLAQGLATEAFF.

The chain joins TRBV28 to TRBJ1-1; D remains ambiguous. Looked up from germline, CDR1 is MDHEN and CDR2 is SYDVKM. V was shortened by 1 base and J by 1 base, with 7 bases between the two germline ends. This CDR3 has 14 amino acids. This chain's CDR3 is CASSLSGRNTEAFF. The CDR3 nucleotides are TGTGCCAGCAGTTTATCCGGGAGGAACACTGAAGCTTTCTTT. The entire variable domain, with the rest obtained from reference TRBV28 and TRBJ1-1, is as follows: DVKVTQSSRYLVKRTGEKVFLECVQDMDHENMFWYRQDPGLGLRLIYFSYDVKMKEKGDIPEGYSVSREKKERFSLILESASTNQTSMYLCASSLSGRNTEAFFGQGTRLTVV.

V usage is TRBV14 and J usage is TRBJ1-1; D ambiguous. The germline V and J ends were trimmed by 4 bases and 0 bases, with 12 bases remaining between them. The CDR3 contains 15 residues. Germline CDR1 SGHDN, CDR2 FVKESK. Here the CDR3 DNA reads TGTGCCAGCAGCCCCCTTGGAGGGATGAACACTGAAGCTTTCTTT. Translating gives CASSPLGGMNTEAFF.

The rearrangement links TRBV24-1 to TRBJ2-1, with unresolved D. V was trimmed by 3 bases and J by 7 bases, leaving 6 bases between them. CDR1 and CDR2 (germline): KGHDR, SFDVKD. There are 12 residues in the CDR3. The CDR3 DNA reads TGTGCCACCAGTGATCCAACTAATGAGCAGTTCTTC. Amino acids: CATSDPTNEQFF.

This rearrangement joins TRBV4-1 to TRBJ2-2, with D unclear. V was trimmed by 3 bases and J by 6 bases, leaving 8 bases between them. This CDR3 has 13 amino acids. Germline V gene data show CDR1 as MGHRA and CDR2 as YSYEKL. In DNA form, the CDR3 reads TGCGCCAGCAGCCAGCAGGCTGCCGGGGAGCTGTTTTTT. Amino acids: CASSQQAAGELFF.

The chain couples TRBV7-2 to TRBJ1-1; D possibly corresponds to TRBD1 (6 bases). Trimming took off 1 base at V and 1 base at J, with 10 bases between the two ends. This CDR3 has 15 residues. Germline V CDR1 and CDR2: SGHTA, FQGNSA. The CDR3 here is CASSLVVRGNTEAFF. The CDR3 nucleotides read TGTGCCAGCAGCTTAGTAGTCAGGGGGAACACTGAAGCTTTCTTT.

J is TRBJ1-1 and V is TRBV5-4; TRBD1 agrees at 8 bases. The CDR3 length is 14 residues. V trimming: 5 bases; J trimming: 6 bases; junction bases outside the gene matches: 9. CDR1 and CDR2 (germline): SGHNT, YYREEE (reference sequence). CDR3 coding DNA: TGTGCCAGCAGACCCACGGGACAGGAGGCTGAAGCTTTCTTT. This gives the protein CASRPTGQEAEAFF. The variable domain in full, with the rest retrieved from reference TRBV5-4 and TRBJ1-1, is ETGVTQSPTHLIKTRGQQVTLRCSSQSGHNTVSWYQQALGQGPQFIFQYYREEENGRGNFPPRFSGLQFPNYSSELNVNALELDDSALYLCASRPTGQEAEAFFGQGTRLTVV.